The 21 T cell receptor beta chains presented below share a single source sample, sequenced in a study of blood T cell repertoires in COVID-19. Sequenced by immunoSEQ multiplex PCR; TCRdb stores in-frame clones only, minus some. The sample contains approximately 300,000 clones, approximately 89% of which appear only once. Sequencing was performed on PBMCs or T cells enriched from blood (not recorded which). The origin of the receptors is a woman in her thirties who had recovered from COVID-19.

In its sample, this clone was seen a few times. The J gene is TRBJ1-2, the V gene TRBV14; TRBD1 matches 7 bases. V lost 1 base, J lost 7 bases, and 9 bases stayed unmatched. Germline CDR1 reads SGHDN; CDR2 reads FVKESK. The length of the CDR3 is 15 residues. The CDR3 DNA is TGTGCCAGCAGCCAAGGGACAGGCGTTGTAGTTGGCTACACCTTC. Translating gives CASSQGTGVVVGYTF.

With regard to this clone: In the same sample, other DNA sequences code for this CDR3. This rearrangement joins TRBV7-9 to TRBJ1-1; weak D call: TRBD1 (5 bases). V was clipped by 5 bases and J by 3 bases, with 7 bases between them. Germline V gene lookup returns CDR1 SEHNR and CDR2 FQNEAQ (reference sequence). This CDR3 is 12 amino acids long. The DNA of the CDR3 is TGTGCCAGCAGCCCCAGGGACACTGAAGCTTTCTTT. The encoded protein is CASSPRDTEAFF. The whole variable domain, remainder taken from reference TRBV7-9 and TRBJ1-1, is DTGVSQNPRHKITKRGQNVTFRCDPISEHNRLYWYRQTLGQGPEFLTYFQNEAQLEKSRLLSDRFSAERPKGSFSTLEIQRTEQGDSAMYLCASSPRDTEAFFGQGTRLTVV.

This chain links TRBV4-1 with TRBJ1-1; D is uncertain. This CDR3 has 16 residues. Germline V gene lookup returns CDR1 MGHRA and CDR2 YSYEKL. With 1 base removed from V and 3 bases from J, the gap between germline ends came to 15 bases. The CDR3 bases are TGCGCCAGCAGCCAAGGACGCCTACTGACATACACTGAAGCTTTCTTT. Amino acids: CASSQGRLLTYTEAFF.

The chain couples TRBV7-8 to TRBJ1-6, with 10 bases identical to TRBD1. With V trimmed by 4 bases and J by 8 bases, 8 bases remained unmatched. This CDR3 is 16 amino acids long. The germline V gene has CDR1 SGHVS and CDR2 FQNEAQ. CDR3 nucleotide sequence: TGTGCCAGCAGCTCTTACCGGGACAGGGGCCATTCACCCCTCCACTTT. Its protein product is CASSSYRDRGHSPLHF.

The rearrangement uses TRBV19 and TRBJ1-2, with a weak D call TRBD1 (5 bases). The germline CDR1 and CDR2 sequences are LNHDA and SQIVND (reference sequence). The V and J ends lost 6 bases and 5 bases respectively, with 13 bases between them. The length of the CDR3 is 13 residues. This CDR3 reads CASRDMIYYGYTF. The CDR3 DNA reads TGTGCCAGTAGGGACATGATTTATTATGGCTACACCTTC.

This chain connects TRBV4-1 to TRBJ2-2; TRBD2 agrees at 13 bases. Germline assignment: CDR1 MGHRA and CDR2 YSYEKL. The CDR3 sequence is 18 residues long. V shed 4 bases, J shed 6 bases, and the junction held 11 bases outside the gene matches. In DNA form, the CDR3 reads TGCGCCAGCAGCCCCTCACTAGCGGGGGGGCCAGGTTCCGGGGAGCTGTTTTTT. This translates into CASSPSLAGGPGSGELFF.

The chain recombines TRBV11-3 with TRBJ1-1; D ambiguous. Germline assignment: CDR1 SGHNT and CDR2 YENEEA. The CDR3 has 14 residues. With 8 bases removed from V and 5 bases from J, the gap between germline ends came to 18 bases. The CDR3 nucleotides are TGTGCCAGCCGACCGCTTCTCCCTAGAACTGAAGCTTTCTTT. It is translated as CASRPLLPRTEAFF.

In its sample, this clone was seen a few times. The rearrangement joins TRBV4-1 to TRBJ2-1; 12 bases line up with TRBD2. The germline gives CDR1 MGHRA, CDR2 YSYEKL. This CDR3 comprises 15 residues. The V and J ends lost 3 bases and 6 bases, in that order; junction bases with no gene match: 3. CDR3: CASSQMGLAGNEQFF. CDR3 in DNA: TGCGCCAGCAGCCAGATGGGACTAGCGGGCAATGAGCAGTTCTTC.

The chain employs TRBV28 and TRBJ1-1; D is perhaps TRBD1 (6 bases). Trimming took off 5 bases at V and 1 base at J, with 11 bases between the two ends. CDR1 and CDR2 (germline): MDHEN, SYDVKM. The CDR3 contains 14 residues. Here the CDR3 DNA reads TGTGCCAGCAGTGCCCCACAGGGGAACACTGAAGCTTTCTTT. It is translated as CASSAPQGNTEAFF.

The V call is TRBV28, the J call TRBJ1-5, with D hard to call. The CDR3 totals 14 residues. The germline V and J ends were trimmed by 2 bases and 7 bases, with 12 bases remaining between them. Germline V gives CDR1 MDHEN, CDR2 SYDVKM. This CDR3 reads CASSLPLGEQPQHF. CDR3 nucleotides: TGTGCCAGCAGTTTACCACTTGGGGAGCAGCCCCAGCATTTT.

This chain connects TRBV2 to TRBJ1-2, with 7 bases lining up with TRBD1. The CDR3 spans 14 residues. The V gene end was trimmed by 2 bases and the J gene end by 8 bases; junction bases not matched to a gene: 8. Germline loops: CDR1 SNHLY, CDR2 FYNNEI. The CDR3 nucleotides read TGTGCCAGCAGTGAACACAGGGGAAAAGGGGGCTACACCTTC. This encodes CASSEHRGKGGYTF.

The chain joins TRBV19 to TRBJ2-7, with D unresolved. With 5 bases removed from V and 2 bases from J, the gap between germline ends came to 10 bases. This CDR3 spans 13 amino acids. Germline V gives CDR1 LNHDA, CDR2 SQIVND (reference sequence). CDR3 loop: CASSVGVAYEQYF. CDR3 coding DNA: TGTGCCAGTAGTGTAGGAGTTGCCTACGAGCAGTACTTC.

The gene calls are TRBV9 and TRBJ2-3; 9 bases align to TRBD2. The CDR3 has 15 amino acids. Germline V CDR1 and CDR2: SGDLS, YYNGEE. Trimming took 4 bases from V and 1 from J; bases not matched to a gene: 4. CDR3 region: CASSKRLAGTDTQYF. The CDR3 region has the DNA TGTGCCAGCAGCAAACGACTAGCGGGCACAGATACGCAGTATTTT.

The chain links TRBV2 to TRBJ1-1; D is undetermined. Trimming removed 3 bases from V and 7 bases from J, with 9 bases in between. Germline V gene sequence: CDR1 SNHLY, CDR2 FYNNEI. This CDR3 region has 12 residues. The CDR3 DNA follows: TGTGCCAGCAGTGACTTATCTTTTGAAGCTTTCTTT. It codes for CASSDLSFEAFF. Together with reference TRBV2 and TRBJ1-1, the CDR3 gives the full variable domain: EPEVTQTPSHQVTQMGQEVILRCVPISNHLYFYWYRQILGQKVEFLVSFYNNEISEKSEIFDDQFSVERPDGSNFTLKIRSTKLEDSAMYFCASSDLSFEAFFGQGTRLTVV.

The chain employs TRBV5-1 and TRBJ1-1, with D unresolved. The CDR3 totals 17 residues. Looked up from germline, CDR1 is SGHRS and CDR2 is YFSETQ. V was shortened by 0 bases and J by 5 bases, with 20 bases between the two germline ends. CDR3 amino acids: CASSLGGSTLPSTEAFF. The DNA of the CDR3 is TGCGCCAGCAGCTTGGGCGGGTCAACTCTACCGTCGACTGAAGCTTTCTTT.

This clone was detected once. The chain combines TRBV29-1 with TRBJ2-3, with 12 bases identical to TRBD1. V dropped 6 bases and J dropped 7; count of bases not matched to a gene: 8. CDR1 is SQVTM and CDR2 is ANQGSEA in the germline V gene. CDR3 length equals 14 residues. This CDR3 is CSVGQGASDHTQYF. Here the CDR3 DNA reads TGCAGCGTGGGACAGGGGGCGAGTGATCATACGCAGTATTTT.

A single count supports this clone. J is TRBJ2-7 and V is TRBV2; 8 bases match TRBD1. After removal of 10 bases from V and 2 bases from J, the junction contained 10 bases not matched to a gene. The germline gives CDR1 SNHLY, CDR2 FYNNEI. CDR3 length equals 14 residues. The CDR3 sequence is CATLRGQAPYEQYF. The DNA of the CDR3 is TGTGCCACTCTCCGGGGACAGGCTCCCTACGAGCAGTACTTC.

This chain joins TRBV4-3 and TRBJ2-6, with 8 bases matching TRBD1. Germline V gene lookup returns CDR1 LGHNA and CDR2 YSLEER. The CDR3 length is 19 residues. V lost 3 bases, J lost 0 bases, and 10 bases stayed unmatched. CDR3 bases: TGCGCCAGCAGCCAGGGCAGACAGGGGCCTAACTCTGGGGCCAACGTCCTGACTTTC. It yields the protein CASSQGRQGPNSGANVLTF.

The table lists this clone with a few counts. The V and J genes are TRBV7-9 and TRBJ1-6; D gene unclear. V shed 4 bases and J shed 3 bases, with 22 bases lying between them. Per germline, CDR1 SEHNR and CDR2 FQNEAQ (reference sequence). This CDR3 contains 19 residues. CDR3 DNA: TGTGCCAGCAGCTCCTCCAGGCGCGCCCTGGCCCTCTATAATTCACCCCTCCACTTT. Translating it yields CASSSSRRALALYNSPLHF.

The chain is built from TRBV15 and TRBJ1-2; the D gene is possibly TRBD1 (6 bases). The CDR3 sequence is 13 residues long. Between the trimmed V and J ends, which lost 3 bases and 4 bases, there was a span of 9 bases. Germline values: CDR1 LNHNV, CDR2 YYDKDF (reference sequence). The CDR3 spells CATSSVQGYGYTF. CDR3 bases: TGTGCCACCAGCAGCGTACAGGGCTATGGCTACACCTTC.

This clone has only one observation. V usage is TRBV4-1 and J usage is TRBJ2-1, with 7 bases that match TRBD1. V trimming: 4 bases; J trimming: 8 bases; junction bases outside the gene matches: 5. This CDR3 has 13 amino acids. Germline-derived CDR1 and CDR2 are MGHRA and YSYEKL. The chain's CDR3 is CASSLRTGDEQFF. In DNA form, the CDR3 reads TGCGCCAGCAGCCTCCGTACAGGGGATGAGCAGTTCTTC.